This T cell receptor beta chain was obtained from a study of T cell responses to AZD1222 COVID-19 vaccine. Study-level results: Unmutated variant regions reportedly attract nearly half of all spike-specific TCRs.

Clones were sequenced by immunoSEQ multiplex PCR, and TCRdb holds only the in-frame ones, with some missing. Counted here are under 140,000 clones, 80% to 90% occurring once; the ten biggest clones make up roughly 15%. V lost 1 base and J 4 bases, leaving 14 bases between the germline ends. The CDR3 is made up of 15 amino acids. In germline, CDR1 is MGHRA, CDR2 YSYEKL. Recipients boosted at about 4 weeks or about 12 weeks are pooled. Concerning this clone: As yet, its antigen is unknown.

The sample was peripheral blood, taken 28 days after the second AZD1222 dose. The chain uses TRBV4-1 and TRBJ2-7, with D perhaps being TRBD1 or TRBD2 (5 bases each). The TCR was taken from an adult who received the AZD1222 COVID-19 vaccine. CDR3 in amino acids: CASSQGGTQGYEQYF. In nucleotides, the CDR3 is TGCGCCAGCAGCCAAGGTGGGACCCAAGGGTACGAGCAGTACTTC.